This T cell receptor (beta chain) was obtained from a study of blood T cell repertoires in COVID-19. Study information: There were acute and convalescent COVID-19 samples, and they came from the United States, Italy and Spain. PBMCs, B-cell-depleted T cells, or T cells provided the cDNA or gDNA that made up the material.

Methods used by the authors: The authors estimated nucleated cell counts from reference gene primer amplification. Using immunoSEQ multiplex PCR, the repertoire was profiled, and TCRdb retains in-frame clones only, with some absent. D and trimming come from the DNA, and the V and J calls and clone size come from that table. The sample includes roughly 200,000 clones, around 83% seen only once; the top ten take roughly 7.8%. Germline V gives CDR1 LGHDT, CDR2 YNNKEL (reference sequence). The CDR3 covers 14 residues. Trimming removed 1 base at V and 2 bases at J, with 6 bases between. Sequencing was carried out using peripheral blood. The chain carries TRBV3-1 (or the pseudogene TRBV3-2) and TRBJ1-3; unclear D gene. This clonotype was obtained from a middle-aged man with active or convalescent COVID-19. The chain's CDR3 is CASSQGGPGNTIYF. The CDR3 DNA reads as TGTGCCAGCAGCCAAGGAGGCCCTGGAAACACCATATATTTT.